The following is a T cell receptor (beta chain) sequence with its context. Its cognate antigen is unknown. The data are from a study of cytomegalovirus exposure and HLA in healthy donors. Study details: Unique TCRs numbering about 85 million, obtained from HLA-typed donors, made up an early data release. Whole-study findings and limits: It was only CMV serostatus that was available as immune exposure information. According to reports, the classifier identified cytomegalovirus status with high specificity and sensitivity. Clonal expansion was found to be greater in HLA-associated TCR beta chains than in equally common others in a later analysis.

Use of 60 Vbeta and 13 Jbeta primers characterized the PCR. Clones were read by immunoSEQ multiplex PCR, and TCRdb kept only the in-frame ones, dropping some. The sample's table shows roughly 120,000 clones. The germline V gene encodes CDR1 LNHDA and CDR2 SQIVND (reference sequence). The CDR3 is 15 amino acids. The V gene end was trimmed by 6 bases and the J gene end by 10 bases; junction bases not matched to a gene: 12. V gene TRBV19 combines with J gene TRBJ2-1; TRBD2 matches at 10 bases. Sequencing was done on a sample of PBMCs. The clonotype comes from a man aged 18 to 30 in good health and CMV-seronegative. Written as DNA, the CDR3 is TGTGCCAGTAGCCTTCTAGCGGGGGTGTGGGGAGAGCAGTTCTTC. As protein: CASSLLAGVWGEQFF.